The rows below give T cell receptor beta chains drawn from one sample of a study of T cell responses to AZD1222 COVID-19 vaccine. Using immunoSEQ multiplex PCR, the repertoire was profiled, and TCRdb retains in-frame clones only, with some absent. This table holds about 170,000 clones, 85% to 95% found once. Sequenced material: peripheral blood, taken on day 0 of AZD1222 vaccination. These TCRs come from an adult in good health. CDR3s include the opening cysteine and the closing phenylalanine or tryptophan. The order of the fields is D gene, J gene, V gene, clone size, CDR3 protein, CDR3 DNA. D genes are given only for firm matches. Some rows mark clone size as missing; the rest say once, few, many or name a class of expanded clone.

>.|TRBJ1-1|TRBV12-3/TRBV12-4|once
CASSFRVTEAFF
TGTGCCAGCAGTTTTCGTGTCACTGAAGCTTTCTTT
>.|TRBJ1-1|TRBV6-5|.
CASSYSRQGVEAFF
TGTGCCAGCAGTTACTCGAGGCAGGGAGTCGAAGCTTTCTTT
>.|TRBJ1-2|TRBV9|.
CASSVAQGMSGYTF
TGTGCCAGCAGCGTAGCTCAGGGGATGAGCGGCTACACCTTC
>.|TRBJ1-5|TRBV4-1|.
CASSQVPGPSGNQPQHF
TGCGCCAGCAGCCAAGTCCCGGGGCCGTCGGGCAATCAGCCCCAGCATTTT
>.|TRBJ1-4|TRBV4-2|.
CASSRPWDINSEKLFF
TGTGCCAGCAGCAGGCCATGGGACATAAATTCTGAAAAACTGTTTTTT
>.|TRBJ2-1|TRBV27|.
CASSSYKSGNEQFF
TGTGCCAGCAGCTCTTACAAATCCGGCAATGAGCAGTTCTTC
>TRBD2|TRBJ2-1|TRBV10-3|.
CAISESTNSGGINEQFF
TGTGCCATCAGTGAGTCGACCAACAGCGGGGGGATTAATGAGCAGTTCTTC
>.|TRBJ2-3|TRBV10-1|.
CASSEAPSSTDTQYF
TGCGCCAGCAGTGAGGCCCCTTCTAGCACAGATACGCAGTATTTT
>.|TRBJ1-1|TRBV19|.
CASSIGSGMNTEAFF
TGTGCCAGTAGTATAGGATCAGGCATGAACACTGAAGCTTTCTTT
>.|TRBJ2-7|TRBV11-3|once
CASSLNRNYEQYF
TGTGCCAGCAGCTTGAACAGAAACTACGAGCAGTACTTC
>.|TRBJ2-7|TRBV2|.
CASSGDYEQYF
TGTGCCAGCAGTGGCGACTACGAGCAGTACTTC
>.|TRBJ1-3|TRBV6-5|.
CASSPQFPTGNTIYF
TGTGCCAGCAGTCCCCAGTTTCCAACTGGAAACACCATATATTTT
>.|TRBJ1-1|TRBV5-4|.
CASSLGKIKVNTEAFF
TGTGCCAGCAGCTTGGGTAAAATTAAAGTGAACACTGAAGCTTTCTTT
>.|TRBJ2-5|TRBV25-1|.
CASSPRRHGETQYF
TGTGCCAGCAGTCCCCGAAGACACGGGGAGACCCAGTACTTC
>.|TRBJ1-1|TRBV2|.
CASISGENTEAFF
TGTGCCAGCATTTCGGGGGAAAACACTGAAGCTTTCTTT
>TRBD2|TRBJ2-2|TRBV10-2|.
CASSERTSGIGLGTGELFF
TGCGCCAGCAGTGAGAGGACTAGCGGGATCGGGCTAGGCACCGGGGAGCTGTTTTTT
>TRBD1|TRBJ1-1|TRBV9|.
CASSEDPGTGSTEAFF
TGTGCCAGCAGCGAAGACCCGGGGACAGGTAGTACTGAAGCTTTCTTT
>.|TRBJ2-1|TRBV11-1|.
CASSAWSPERDEQFF
TGTGCCAGCAGCGCCTGGAGTCCCGAACGGGATGAGCAGTTCTTC
>.|TRBJ1-5|TRBV11-2|.
CASSPNRGTGQPQHF
TGTGCCAGCAGCCCAAACCGAGGAACGGGGCAGCCCCAGCATTTT